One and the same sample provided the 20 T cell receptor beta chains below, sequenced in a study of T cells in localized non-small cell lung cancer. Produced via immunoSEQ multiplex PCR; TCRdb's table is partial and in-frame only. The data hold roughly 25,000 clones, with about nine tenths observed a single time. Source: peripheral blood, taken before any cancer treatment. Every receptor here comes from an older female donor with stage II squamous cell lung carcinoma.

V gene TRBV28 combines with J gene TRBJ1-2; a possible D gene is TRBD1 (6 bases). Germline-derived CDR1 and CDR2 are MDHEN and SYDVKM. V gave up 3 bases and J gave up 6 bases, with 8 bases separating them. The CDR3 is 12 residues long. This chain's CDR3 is CASSFNRDGYTF. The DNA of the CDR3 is TGTGCCAGCAGTTTTAACAGGGATGGCTACACCTTC.

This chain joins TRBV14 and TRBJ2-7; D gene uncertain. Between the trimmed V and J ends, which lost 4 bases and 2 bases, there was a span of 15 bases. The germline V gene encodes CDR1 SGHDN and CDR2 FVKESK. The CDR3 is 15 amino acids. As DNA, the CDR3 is TGTGCCAGCAGCCCCCCAGGTGCGTGGACCTACGAGCAGTACTTC. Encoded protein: CASSPPGAWTYEQYF.

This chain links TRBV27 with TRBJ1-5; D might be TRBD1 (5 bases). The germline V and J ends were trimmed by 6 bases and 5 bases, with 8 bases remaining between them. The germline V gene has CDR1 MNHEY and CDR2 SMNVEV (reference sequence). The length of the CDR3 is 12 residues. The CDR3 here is CASSRRDQPQHF. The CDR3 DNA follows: TGTGCCAGCAGCCGCAGGGATCAGCCCCAGCATTTT.

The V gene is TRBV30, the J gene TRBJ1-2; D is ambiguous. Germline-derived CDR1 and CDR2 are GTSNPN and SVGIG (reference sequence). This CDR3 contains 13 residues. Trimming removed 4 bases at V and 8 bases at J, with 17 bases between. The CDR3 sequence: CAWTGGILWGYTF. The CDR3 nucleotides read TGTGCCTGGACGGGCGGGATCTTATGGGGCTACACCTTC.

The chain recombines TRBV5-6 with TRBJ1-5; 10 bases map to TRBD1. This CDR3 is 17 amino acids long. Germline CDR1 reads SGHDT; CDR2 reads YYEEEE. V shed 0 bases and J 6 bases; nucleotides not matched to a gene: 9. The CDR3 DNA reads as TGTGCCAGCAGCTTGGCCGGACAGGGGGTTTCGGGTCAGCCCCAGCATTTT. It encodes CASSLAGQGVSGQPQHF.

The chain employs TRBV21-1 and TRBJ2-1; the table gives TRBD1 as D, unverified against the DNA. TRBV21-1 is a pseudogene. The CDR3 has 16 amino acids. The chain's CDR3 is CASCSSGTVSYNEQFF. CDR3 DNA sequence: TGTGCCAGCTGCAGCTCCGGGACAGTGTCCTACAATGAGCAGTTCTTC.

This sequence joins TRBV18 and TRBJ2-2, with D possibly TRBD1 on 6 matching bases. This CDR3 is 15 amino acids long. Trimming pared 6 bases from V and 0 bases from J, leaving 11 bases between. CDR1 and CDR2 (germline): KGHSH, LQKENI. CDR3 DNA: TGTGCCAGCTCGTCCGGGACACCGAACACCGGGGAGCTGTTTTTT. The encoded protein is CASSSGTPNTGELFF.

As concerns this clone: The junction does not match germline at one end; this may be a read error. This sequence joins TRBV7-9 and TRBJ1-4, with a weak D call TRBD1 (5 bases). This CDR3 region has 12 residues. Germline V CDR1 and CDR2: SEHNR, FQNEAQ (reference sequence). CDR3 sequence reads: CVSSLTGDKLFF. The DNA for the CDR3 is TGTGTCAGCAGCTTAACGGGGGACAAACTGTTTTTT.

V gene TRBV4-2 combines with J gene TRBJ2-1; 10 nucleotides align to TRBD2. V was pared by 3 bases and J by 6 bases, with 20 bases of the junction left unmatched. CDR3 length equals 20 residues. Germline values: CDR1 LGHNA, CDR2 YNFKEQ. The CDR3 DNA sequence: TGTGCCAGCAGCCAGATAACGGGACTAGCGACCAATCCCGCCATCAATGAGCAGTTCTTC. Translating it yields CASSQITGLATNPAINEQFF.

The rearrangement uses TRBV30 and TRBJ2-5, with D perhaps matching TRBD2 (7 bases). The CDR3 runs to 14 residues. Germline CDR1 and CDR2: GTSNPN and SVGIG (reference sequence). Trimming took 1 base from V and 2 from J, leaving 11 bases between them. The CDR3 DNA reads TGTGCCTGGAGTGAGGGGGGGCTACAAGAGACCCAGTACTTC. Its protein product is CAWSEGGLQETQYF.

For the CDR3, the DNA is TGTGCCAGCAGCGTAGAGGGCGGGAGTTTGGGTGAGACCCAGTACTTC. Translating it yields CASSVEGGSLGETQYF. This rearrangement joins TRBV9 to TRBJ2-5; 7 bases line up with TRBD2. CDR3 length: 16 residues. From germline, CDR1 is SGDLS and CDR2 YYNGEE. With V trimmed by 0 bases and J by 5 bases, 10 bases remained unmatched.

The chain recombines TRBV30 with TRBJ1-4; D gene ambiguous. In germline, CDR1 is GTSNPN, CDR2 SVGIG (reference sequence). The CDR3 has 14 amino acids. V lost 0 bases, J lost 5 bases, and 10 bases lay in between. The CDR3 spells CAWSVTGLNEKLFF. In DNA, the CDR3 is TGTGCCTGGAGTGTAACTGGTCTCAATGAAAAACTGTTTTTT.

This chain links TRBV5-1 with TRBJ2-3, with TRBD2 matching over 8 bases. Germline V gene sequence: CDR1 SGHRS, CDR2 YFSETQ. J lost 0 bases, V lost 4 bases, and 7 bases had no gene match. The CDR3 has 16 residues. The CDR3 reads CASSPPTSGSTDTQYF. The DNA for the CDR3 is TGCGCCAGCAGCCCCCCAACTAGCGGCAGCACAGATACGCAGTATTTT.

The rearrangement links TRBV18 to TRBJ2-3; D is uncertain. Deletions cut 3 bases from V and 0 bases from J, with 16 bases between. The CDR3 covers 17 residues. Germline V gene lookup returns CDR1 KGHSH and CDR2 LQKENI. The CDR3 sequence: CASSPRTAATSTDTQYF. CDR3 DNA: TGTGCCAGCTCACCGAGAACAGCAGCCACTAGCACAGATACGCAGTATTTT.

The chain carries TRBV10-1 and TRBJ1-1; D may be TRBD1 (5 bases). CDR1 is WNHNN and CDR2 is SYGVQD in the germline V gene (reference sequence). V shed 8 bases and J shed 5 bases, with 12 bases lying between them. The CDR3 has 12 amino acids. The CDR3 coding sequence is TGCGCCAGCGGCGGGACGGAGACTGAAGCTTTCTTT. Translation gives CASGGTETEAFF.

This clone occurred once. The CDR3 nucleotides are TGTGCCAGCAGTGATAGGGGACGGACCAATGAGCAGTTCTTC. Its protein is CASSDRGRTNEQFF. The V call is TRBV2, the J call TRBJ2-1, with D perhaps matching TRBD1 or TRBD2 (5 bases each). Per germline, CDR1 SNHLY and CDR2 FYNNEI. The CDR3 runs 14 residues. V was cut by 3 bases and J by 6 bases, with 12 bases left in between. The complete variable domain, with remaining parts taken from reference TRBV2 and TRBJ2-1, reads EPEVTQTPSHQVTQMGQEVILRCVPISNHLYFYWYRQILGQKVEFLVSFYNNEISEKSEIFDDQFSVERPDGSNFTLKIRSTKLEDSAMYFCASSDRGRTNEQFFGPGTRLTVL.

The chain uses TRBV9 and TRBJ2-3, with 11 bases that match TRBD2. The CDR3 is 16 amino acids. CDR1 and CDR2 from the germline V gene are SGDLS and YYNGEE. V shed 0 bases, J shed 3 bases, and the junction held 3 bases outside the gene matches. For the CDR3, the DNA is TGTGCCAGCAGCGTAGAGGGGACTAGCGGAACAGATACGCAGTATTTT. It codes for CASSVEGTSGTDTQYF.

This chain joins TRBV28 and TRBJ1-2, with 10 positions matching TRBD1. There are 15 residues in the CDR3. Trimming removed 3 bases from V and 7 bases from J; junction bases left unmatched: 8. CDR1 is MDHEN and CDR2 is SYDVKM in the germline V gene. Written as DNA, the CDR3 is TGTGCCAGCAGTTTGGCACGGGGACAGGGGCCTGGCTACACCTTC. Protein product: CASSLARGQGPGYTF.

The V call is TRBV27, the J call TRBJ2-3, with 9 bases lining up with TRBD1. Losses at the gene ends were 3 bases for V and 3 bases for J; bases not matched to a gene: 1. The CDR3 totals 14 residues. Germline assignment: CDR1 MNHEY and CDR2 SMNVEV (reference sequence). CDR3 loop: CASSLTGGTDTQYF. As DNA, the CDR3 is TGTGCCAGCAGTTTGACAGGGGGTACAGATACGCAGTATTTT.

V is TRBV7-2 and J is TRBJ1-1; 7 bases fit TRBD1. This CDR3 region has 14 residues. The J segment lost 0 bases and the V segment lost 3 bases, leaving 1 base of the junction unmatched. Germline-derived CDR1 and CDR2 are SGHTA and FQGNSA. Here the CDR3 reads CASSLGQMNTEAFF. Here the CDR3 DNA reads TGTGCCAGCAGCTTGGGACAGATGAACACTGAAGCTTTCTTT.